This T cell receptor beta chain was captured in a study of blood T cells in healthy people across ages. PCR was performed a second time for roughly 7 to 11 cycles using a sample-barcoded 5' primer and a J-beta primer mix. TCRdb re-derived calls from the 5' RACE reads in MiXCR, one entry per CDR3 protein. In the table there are around 800,000 distinct CDR3 sequences, around 45% of which are singletons. The authors drew about 10 milliliters of peripheral blood from each donor. Germline V CDR1 and CDR2: MGHRA, YSYEKL. This CDR3 is built from 14 residues. Trimming took off 8 bases at V and 4 bases at J, with 12 bases between the two ends. In this sample, this clonotype turned up once.

The rearrangement joins TRBV4-1 to TRBJ2-6; a possible D gene is TRBD1 (6 bases). The TCR was taken from a man in his fifties or sixties in good health. Sequenced sample: blood. The CDR3 sequence: CASSRGEGANVLTF. As DNA, the CDR3 is TGCGCCAGCTCCAGGGGCGAAGGGGCCAACGTCCTGACTTTC.